The clone carrying this TCR beta chain was observed a few times. Unique molecular identifiers were affixed to single, distinct cDNA molecules. TCRdb called the 5' RACE reads again in MiXCR, with one record for every CDR3 protein. The sample holds just over 80,000 distinct CDR3 sequences; roughly 15% are singletons and the top ten take 1.4%. Trimming shortened V by 5 bases and J by 4 bases, and 17 bases separated the two germline ends. CDR3 length: 15 amino acids. This sample was included in a study of early T cells in non-severe SARS-CoV-2 infection. Sequencing was performed on whole blood. This sequence joins TRBV12-3 or TRBV12-4 and TRBJ1-2; D is undetermined. The sequence derives from an adult who was a healthcare worker with PCR-confirmed SARS-CoV-2 infection or an uninfected control (not recorded which). The CDR3 sequence is CASSPRRLGSYGYTF. The CDR3 nucleotides read TGTGCCAGCAGTCCTCGGAGACTCGGGAGCTATGGCTACACCTTC.